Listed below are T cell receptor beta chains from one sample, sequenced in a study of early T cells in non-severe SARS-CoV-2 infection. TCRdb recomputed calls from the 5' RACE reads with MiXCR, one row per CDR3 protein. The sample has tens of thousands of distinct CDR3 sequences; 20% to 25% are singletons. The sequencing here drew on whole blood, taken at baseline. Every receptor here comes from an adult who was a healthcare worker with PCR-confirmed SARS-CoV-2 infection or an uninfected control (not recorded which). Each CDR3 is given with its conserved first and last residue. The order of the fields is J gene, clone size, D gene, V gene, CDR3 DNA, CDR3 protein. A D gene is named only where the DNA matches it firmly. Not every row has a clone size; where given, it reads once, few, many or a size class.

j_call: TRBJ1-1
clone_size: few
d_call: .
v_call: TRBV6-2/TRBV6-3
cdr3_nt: TGTGCCAGCAGTTTCGGGGGGCGCACTGAAGCTTTCTTT
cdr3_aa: CASSFGGRTEAFF

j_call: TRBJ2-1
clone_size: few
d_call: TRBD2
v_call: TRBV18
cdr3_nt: TGTGCCAGCTCACCAGGGCTAGCGGGGCCGAGCTCCTACAATGAGCAGTTCTTC
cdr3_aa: CASSPGLAGPSSYNEQFF

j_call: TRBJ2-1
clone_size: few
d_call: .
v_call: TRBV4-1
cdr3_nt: TGCGCCAGCAGCCAAGATCGGAGGCTAGCCCATACCGGGGGCTACAATGAGCAGTTCTTC
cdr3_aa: CASSQDRRLAHTGGYNEQFF

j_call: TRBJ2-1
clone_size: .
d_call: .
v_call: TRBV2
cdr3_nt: TGTGCCAGCAGAATAAATGAGCAGTTCTTC
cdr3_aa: CASRINEQFF

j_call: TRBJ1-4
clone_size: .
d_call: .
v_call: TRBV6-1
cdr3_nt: TGTGCCAGCAGTGAATTTGGGGGCCTTAATGAAAAACTGTTTTTT
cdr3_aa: CASSEFGGLNEKLFF

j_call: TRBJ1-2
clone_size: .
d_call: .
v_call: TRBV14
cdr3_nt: TGTGCCAGCAGCCAAGGGGTTTACCGGCGGGGCTACACCTTC
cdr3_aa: CASSQGVYRRGYTF

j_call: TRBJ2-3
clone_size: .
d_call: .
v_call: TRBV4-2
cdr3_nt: TGTGCCAGCAGCCAAGATTACCCCTTTGTCACAGATACGCAGTATTTT
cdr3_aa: CASSQDYPFVTDTQYF

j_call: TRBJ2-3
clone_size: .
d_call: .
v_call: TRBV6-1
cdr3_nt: TGTGCCAGCAGTGAATACGGGGGGCGCCCAGATACGCAGTATTTT
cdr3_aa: CASSEYGGRPDTQYF

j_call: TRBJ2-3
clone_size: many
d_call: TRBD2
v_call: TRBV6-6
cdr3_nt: TGTGCCAGCAGTCCGAGGACTAGCGGGGGCACAGATACGCAGTATTTT
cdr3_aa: CASSPRTSGGTDTQYF

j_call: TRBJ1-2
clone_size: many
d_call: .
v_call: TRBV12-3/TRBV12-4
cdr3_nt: TGTGCCAGCAGTTCCCTGGAGGGGCGGAATGGCTACACCTTC
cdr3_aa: CASSSLEGRNGYTF

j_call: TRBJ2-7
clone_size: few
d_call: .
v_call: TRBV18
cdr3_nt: TGTGCCAGCTCACCACCGTTGCGGGAGCAGTACTTC
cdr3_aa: CASSPPLREQYF

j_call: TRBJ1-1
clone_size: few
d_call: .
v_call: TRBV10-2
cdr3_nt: TGCGCCAGCAGTGGGGGGAACACTGAAGCTTTCTTT
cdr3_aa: CASSGGNTEAFF

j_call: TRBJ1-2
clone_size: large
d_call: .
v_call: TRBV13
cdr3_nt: TGTGCCAGCAGCTTAGGGGCCAGGGAAGAGGAGGGCTACACCTTC
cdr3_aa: CASSLGAREEEGYTF

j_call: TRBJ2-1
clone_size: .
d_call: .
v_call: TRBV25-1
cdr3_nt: TGTGCCAGCAGTGGCGATGAGCAGTTCTTC
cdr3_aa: CASSGDEQFF

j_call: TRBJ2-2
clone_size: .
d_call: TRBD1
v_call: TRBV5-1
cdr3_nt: TGCGCCAGCAGCGCAAGACAGGGAAACACCGGGGAGCTGTTTTTT
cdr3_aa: CASSARQGNTGELFF

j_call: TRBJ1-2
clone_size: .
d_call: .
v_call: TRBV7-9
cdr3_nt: TGTGCCAGCAGCTTAGAAGCCTCCTATGGCTACACCTTC
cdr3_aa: CASSLEASYGYTF

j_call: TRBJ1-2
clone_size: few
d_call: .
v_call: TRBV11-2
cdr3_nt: TGTGCCAGCAGCTCTACCGGGGATGGCTACACCTTC
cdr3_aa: CASSSTGDGYTF

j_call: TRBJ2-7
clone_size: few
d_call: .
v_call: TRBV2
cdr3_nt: TGTGCCAGCAAAAGGACATCCTACGAGCAGTACTTC
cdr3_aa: CASKRTSYEQYF

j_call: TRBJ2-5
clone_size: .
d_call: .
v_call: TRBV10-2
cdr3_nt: TGCGCCAGCGGGAGTACAGACCAAGAGACCCAGTACTTC
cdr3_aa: CASGSTDQETQYF

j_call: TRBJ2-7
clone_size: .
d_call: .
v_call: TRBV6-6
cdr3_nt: TGTGCCAGCAGTCCCCCAGGCGACTCCTACGAGCAGTACTTC
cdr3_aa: CASSPPGDSYEQYF

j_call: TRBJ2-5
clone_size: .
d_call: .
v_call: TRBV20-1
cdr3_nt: TGCAGTGGCCCAATCCAAGAGACCCAGTACTTC
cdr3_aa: CSGPIQETQYF

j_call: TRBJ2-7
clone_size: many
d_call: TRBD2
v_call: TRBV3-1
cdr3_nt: TGTGCCAGCAGCCAATTAGGCCGGACTAGGGACGAGCAGTACTTC
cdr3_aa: CASSQLGRTRDEQYF

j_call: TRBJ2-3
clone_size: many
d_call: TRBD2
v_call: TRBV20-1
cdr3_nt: TGCAGTGCTAGAGGCGGGACTAGCGTTTCTAGCACAGATACGCAGTATTTT
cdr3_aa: CSARGGTSVSSTDTQYF

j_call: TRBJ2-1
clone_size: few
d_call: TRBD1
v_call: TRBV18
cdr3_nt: TGTGCCAGCTCCAACAACCCGGGACAGGGCTTTCACTCCCAGTTCTTC
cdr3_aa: CASSNNPGQGFHSQFF

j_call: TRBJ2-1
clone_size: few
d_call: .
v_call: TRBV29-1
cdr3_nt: TGCAGCGTTGTGAACAGGGTAAAGAACAATGAGCAGTTCTTC
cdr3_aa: CSVVNRVKNNEQFF

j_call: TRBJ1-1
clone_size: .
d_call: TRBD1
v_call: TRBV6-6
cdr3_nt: TGTGCCAGCAGTCACGGACAGGGAGGGTCCGCTGAAGCTTTCTTT
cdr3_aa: CASSHGQGGSAEAFF

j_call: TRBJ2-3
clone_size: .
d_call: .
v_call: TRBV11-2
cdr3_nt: TGTGCCAGCAGCGGCGGGGCCGGGAAGTATTTT
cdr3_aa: CASSGGAGKYF

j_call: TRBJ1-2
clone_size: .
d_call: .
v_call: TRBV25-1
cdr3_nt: TGTGCCAGCTACTCCCCGTGGGGGGGCTATGGCTACACCTTC
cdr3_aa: CASYSPWGGYGYTF

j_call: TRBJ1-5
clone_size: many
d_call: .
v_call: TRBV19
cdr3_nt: TGTGCCAGTAGTATACGGGGGCTGGCACCCCAGCATTTT
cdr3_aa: CASSIRGLAPQHF

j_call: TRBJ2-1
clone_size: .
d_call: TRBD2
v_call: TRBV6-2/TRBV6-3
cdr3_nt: TGTGCCAGCAGTTATCCGCCCACTAGCGACGAGCAGTTCTTC
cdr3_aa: CASSYPPTSDEQFF

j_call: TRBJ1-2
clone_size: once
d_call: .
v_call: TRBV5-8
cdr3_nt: TGTGCCAGCAGGGCTGGTATCCGGACCGCTGATTATGGCTACACCTTC
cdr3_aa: CASRAGIRTADYGYTF

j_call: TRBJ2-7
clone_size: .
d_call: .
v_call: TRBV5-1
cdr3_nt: TGCGCCAGCAGCGCTGGAGGGACCGTCGGCCACGAGCAGTACTTC
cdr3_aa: CASSAGGTVGHEQYF

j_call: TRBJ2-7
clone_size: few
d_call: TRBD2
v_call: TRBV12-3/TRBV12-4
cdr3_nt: TGTGCCAGCAGTCTTGGGGGGGACTTTTACGAGCAGTACTTC
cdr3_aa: CASSLGGDFYEQYF

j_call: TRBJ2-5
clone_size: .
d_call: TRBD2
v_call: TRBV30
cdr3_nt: TGTGCCAGCGAGCGGGGGGGAGCGACCCAGTACTTC
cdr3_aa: CASERGGATQYF

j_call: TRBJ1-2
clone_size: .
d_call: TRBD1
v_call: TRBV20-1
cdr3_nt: TGCAGTGCTAGACCCAACAGGGGGCGCCTGGCTAACTATGGCTACACCTTC
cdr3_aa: CSARPNRGRLANYGYTF

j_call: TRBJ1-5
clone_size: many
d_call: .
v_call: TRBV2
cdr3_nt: TGTGCCAGCAGTGACGGGCCCGATCAGCCCCAGCATTTT
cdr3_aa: CASSDGPDQPQHF

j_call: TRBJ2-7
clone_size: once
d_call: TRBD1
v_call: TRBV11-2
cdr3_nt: TGTGCCAGCAGCTTGGCCACCGGGACAGGGGCATACGAGCAGTACTTC
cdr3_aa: CASSLATGTGAYEQYF

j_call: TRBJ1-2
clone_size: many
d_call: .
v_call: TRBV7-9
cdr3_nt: TGTGCCAGCAGTCCATCGGGCCAAAACTATGGCTACACCTTC
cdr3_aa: CASSPSGQNYGYTF

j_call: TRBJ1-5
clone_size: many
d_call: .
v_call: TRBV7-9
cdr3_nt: TGTGCCAGCAGCTTAGAGGGAGATCAGCCCCAGCATTTT
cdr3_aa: CASSLEGDQPQHF

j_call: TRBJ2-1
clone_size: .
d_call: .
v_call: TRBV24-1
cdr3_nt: TGTGCCACCAGTGATGGGGGATCCTACAATGAGCAGTTCTTC
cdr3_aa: CATSDGGSYNEQFF

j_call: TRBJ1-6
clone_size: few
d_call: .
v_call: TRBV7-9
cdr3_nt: TGTGCCAGCAGCCAACCCTCCGGATCAGAACATAATTCACCCCTCCACTTT
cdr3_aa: CASSQPSGSEHNSPLHF

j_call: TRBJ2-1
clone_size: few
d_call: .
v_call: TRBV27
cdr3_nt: TGTGCCAGCAGTTTACAGGGAATTGAGCAGTTCTTC
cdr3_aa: CASSLQGIEQFF